This T cell receptor (beta chain) derives from a study of shared clonotypes between healthy human individuals (TCRdb year 2020). Regarding the research as a whole: Three men and two women, aged 18 to 49 years, made up the cohort. Each donor's leukapheresis produced roughly between about 0.85 and 10 billion PBMCs. For each donor, three plates each were used for CD4 naive and CD4 memory, two plates were used for CD8 naive, and one plate was used for CD8 memory. The study deeply sequenced blood TCR repertoires of five healthy adults to estimate repertoire size and the extent of clonotype sharing between individuals. Different laboratories and diverse techniques were used to prepare libraries and sequence TCR repertoires, to increase sequencing depth and limit assay-specific biases.

Using the deep immunoSEQ assay, multiplex PCR amplified TCR CDR3 regions from genomic DNA. Genomic DNA extracted from each cell subset was distributed evenly over all wells of several immunoSEQ 96-well plates, and each plate served as one replicate. For sorted subsets, around 200 ng genomic DNA, equal to 30,000 or so T cell genomes, was loaded into each replicate PCR. Purified libraries were quantified with a Qubit 3.0 fluorometer, sized on a Bioanalyzer 2100, and re-quantified with the KAPA Library Quantification kit. Every immunoSEQ 96-well plate was sequenced on a separate single-read 150-cycle Illumina NextSeq 550 flow cell. The source study handled its data this way. Because only junctional sequences without quality scores were contained in the immunoSEQ output, filtering matching that applied to full-length reads could not be performed. To assign V/J genes and CDR3, sequences were annotated against IMGT germline references using PyIR, a Python wrapper for IgBLAST v1.9. Any read was removed if the V/J assignment was weak (E-value above 1e-6), the CDR3 was missing, or the read contained stop codons, out-of-frame junctions, or ambiguous translated residues. V3J clonotypes were defined as sequences sharing the same inferred V gene, J gene, and CDR3 amino acid sequence. Percentage overlap between repertoires was computed as shared unique clonotypes divided by the size of the smaller repertoire. RTK rarefaction, the Chao1 estimator, and Recon v2.1 estimates of unobserved clonotypes were used to assess repertoire richness. For all TCRbeta clonotypes obtained by the gDNA method from a handful of donors, generation probabilities were computed with OLGA. TCRdb's version of the immuneACCESS table is confined to in-frame rearrangements and falls short of the full clone set. An unresolved V gene accounts for under half of the shortfall where checked; the remainder is of unknown origin. The DNA gave D and trimming, while V, J and clone size come from that table. Recorded for this sample are around 610,000 clones; 95% to 97% of them occurred a single time. Together, the top ten hold 0.11% of the sample.

Broader findings and caveats from the paper: Based on pairwise subsampling, the degree of clonotype sharing among donors was expected to be affected by sequencing depth. Sampling was restricted to blood, and TCR repertoires in tissues likely differ from the TCR repertoires found in blood. Compared with non-shared clonotypes, clonotypes shared by all four sorted-subset donors had higher generation probabilities. Sharing across several donors was observed for approximately 5% of naive CD4, over 3% of naive CD8, 2% to 2.5% of memory CD4, and less than 0.45% of memory CD8 clonotypes. Because the study included a small number of donors, the genetic and exposure-history diversity represented was limited. Incomplete sequencing was indicated by rarefaction of sorted-subset datasets, despite the large sequencing depth. Naive subsets generally had larger estimated clonotype richness than memory subsets.

For the CD8 naive samples, CD45RO-negative cells were positively selected for CCR7, yielding a CD45RA+CCR7+ population from which TemRA cells were excluded. The donors were healthy, HIV-negative adults with no recently reported acute infections or vaccinations. All donors were Caucasian adults living in Nashville, Tennessee, USA. Blood was collected by leukapheresis, and PBMCs were isolated by Ficoll-Histopaque density gradient centrifugation and then cryopreserved in liquid nitrogen vapor phase. Purity and quantity of every magnetically sorted T cell population were checked by analytical flow cytometry. Genomic DNA was isolated from each sorted fraction and quantified by UV absorbance on a Nanodrop 2000c. Notes on this clone: The antigen it binds to is not known. Base qualities are missing; no much larger clone stands one base away.

The CDR3 measures 16 amino acids from cysteine to phenylalanine. Only the CDR3 DNA is retained, 48 bases long and in frame from the first base. V is clipped by 0 bases and J by 3 bases, and the sequence between their germline boundaries is 15 bases long. CDR1 MGHRA and CDR2 YSYEKL are derived from the germline V gene. Sequences were obtained from naive CD8+ T cells sorted from blood. The sample's cell subset or site, from its label and the paper: CD45RA+CCR7+. This sequence was found in a woman in her twenties or thirties in good health. Rearrangement joined TRBV4-1 to TRBJ2-7; the D gene may be TRBD1 or TRBD2, since each aligns over 7 bases. The CDR3 has the sequence CASSQDAGGANYEQYF. The DNA sequence reads TGCGCCAGCAGCCAAGACGCAGGGGGGGCGAACTACGAGCAGTACTTC.